A selection of T cell receptor beta chains follows, all from one sample in a study of radiotherapy plus CTLA-4 blockade in lung cancer. Some clones are missing from TCRdb's copy, which holds only in-frame ones; the method was immunoSEQ multiplex PCR. The sample shows under 95,000 clones, 84% of them seen only once. This material consisted of peripheral blood, taken from a patient treated with radiotherapy plus ipilimumab. Receptors originate from a human donor with non-small cell lung cancer who had stable disease on radiotherapy plus ipilimumab. Both conserved end residues are part of each CDR3. A D gene is named only where the DNA matches it firmly. Clone size appears in some rows only: once, few, many, or a class for an expanded clone.

D gene,V gene,clone size,J gene,CDR3 DNA,CDR3 protein
-,TRBV7-6,-,TRBJ2-2,TGTGCCAGCAGCTTAGCGCAACTAGGCCCGAGCACCGGGGAGCTGTTTTTT,CASSLAQLGPSTGELFF
TRBD1,TRBV28,-,TRBJ2-7,TGTGCCAGCAGGAAGCCGGGACAGGGTTGGTCCGAGCAGTACTTC,CASRKPGQGWSEQYF
-,TRBV18,-,TRBJ2-5,TGTGCCAGCTCACCCACTTGGCGGGGCTCCCAAGAGACCCAGTACTTC,CASSPTWRGSQETQYF
TRBD1,TRBV5-8,-,TRBJ2-1,TGTGCCAGCAGCTCCACCGGGACAGGGTACAATGAGCAGTTCTTC,CASSSTGTGYNEQFF
-,TRBV28,-,TRBJ2-5,TGTGCCAGCAGACAGGGAGGGGAGACCCAGTACTTC,CASRQGGETQYF
TRBD2,TRBV9,-,TRBJ2-1,TGTGCCAGCAGCGTAGTATCTAGCGGAGGGAATGAGCAGTTCTTC,CASSVVSSGGNEQFF
TRBD1,TRBV9,medium-sized,TRBJ2-7,TGTGCCAGCAGCGCGGGACAGGTGTACTACGAGCAGTACTTC,CASSAGQVYYEQYF
-,TRBV5-1,-,TRBJ2-7,TGCGCCAGCAGCTTGGATTCGGCCAGGCCCTACGAGCAGTACTTC,CASSLDSARPYEQYF
-,TRBV2,-,TRBJ2-2,TGTGCCAGCAGTGCCCCCGGGGGTACCCCCCAACGGCTGTTTTTT,CASSAPGGTPQRLFF
-,TRBV5-1,-,TRBJ2-3,TGCGCCAGCAGCTTCGGACGGGTCGATACGCAGTATTTT,CASSFGRVDTQYF
-,TRBV18,-,TRBJ2-5,TGTGCCAGCTCACCAACTCTTCAAGAGACCCAGTACTTC,CASSPTLQETQYF
TRBD2,TRBV4-2,-,TRBJ2-3,TGTGCCAGCACCCCGGGACTAGCGTTAGATACGCAGTATTTT,CASTPGLALDTQYF
-,TRBV5-1,-,TRBJ2-3,TGCGCCAGCAGCTTGTCCGGGACCGGAGTTGGAGATACGCAGTATTTT,CASSLSGTGVGDTQYF
-,TRBV5-6,few,TRBJ2-1,TGTGCCAGCAGCTGGTACAATGAGCAGTTCTTC,CASSWYNEQFF
-,TRBV15,-,TRBJ2-3,TGTGCCACCAGCAGCGGGACCCCCAAAGAGTATTTT,CATSSGTPKEYF
TRBD1,TRBV27,-,TRBJ1-1,TGTGCCAGCAGTTCAACAACCAGGGGGGCTCGGAACACTGAAGCTTTCTTT,CASSSTTRGARNTEAFF
-,TRBV6-6,-,TRBJ2-5,TGTGCCAGCAGTGGCAGTGAGACCCAGTACTTC,CASSGSETQYF
-,TRBV11-2,-,TRBJ2-1,TGTGCCAGCAGCTCCTCTTTGGGGGCTAACTACAATGAGCAGTTCTTC,CASSSSLGANYNEQFF
-,TRBV5-5,-,TRBJ2-2,TGTGCCAGCAGCCCCCCCCTGACTGCCGGGGAGCTGTTTTTT,CASSPPLTAGELFF
TRBD1,TRBV4-1,-,TRBJ1-1,TGCGCCAGCAGCCGGACAGGGCCTAACACTGAAGCTTTCTTT,CASSRTGPNTEAFF
-,TRBV28,-,TRBJ1-3,TGTGCCAGCAGTTTACCGCCTCCCTCTGGAAACACCATATATTTT,CASSLPPPSGNTIYF
TRBD2,TRBV6-6,-,TRBJ2-5,TGTGCCAGCAGTTACTCAGGCGGGGGAGAGACCCAGTACTTC,CASSYSGGGETQYF
-,TRBV9,once,TRBJ1-4,TGTGCCAGCAGCGTATCAACGAGTTATAATGAAAAACTGTTTTTT,CASSVSTSYNEKLFF
-,TRBV7-3,once,TRBJ1-1,TGTGCCAGCAGCTCACAGGGCTGGACTGAAGCTTTCTTT,CASSSQGWTEAFF
TRBD2,TRBV7-2,-,TRBJ2-2,TGTGCCAGCAGCCCCAGCGGGATCACCGGGGAGCTGTTTTTT,CASSPSGITGELFF
TRBD2,TRBV6-6,-,TRBJ2-2,TGTGCCAGCAGTTCTCTCGGGGGGGACGCCGGGGAGCTGTTTTTT,CASSSLGGDAGELFF
TRBD1,TRBV30,-,TRBJ2-7,TGTGCCTGGAGTCTCCGGGACAGGGACGGCGAGCAGTACTTC,CAWSLRDRDGEQYF
-,TRBV30,-,TRBJ1-5,TGTGCCTGGAGTCGTGTTGGGTCGGGCAATCAGCCCCAGCATTTT,CAWSRVGSGNQPQHF
-,TRBV28,-,TRBJ1-1,TGTGCCAGCAGTACGGGACGGAACACTGAAGCTTTCTTT,CASSTGRNTEAFF
-,TRBV10-3,-,TRBJ2-5,TGTGCCATCAGTGACGGGCCCCAAAGGCAAGAGACCCAGTACTTC,CAISDGPQRQETQYF
TRBD1,TRBV18,-,TRBJ1-1,TGTGCCAGCTCACCACGGGGGACAGGGGGAATTACTGAAGCTTTCTTT,CASSPRGTGGITEAFF
-,TRBV9,-,TRBJ1-4,TGTGCCAGCAGCGCCCAAGAAGGGGAAAAACTGTTTTTT,CASSAQEGEKLFF
TRBD2,TRBV28,-,TRBJ2-5,TGTGCCAGCAGTTTAGCTGCGGGAGGAGAGACCCAGTACTTC,CASSLAAGGETQYF
TRBD2,TRBV10-1,-,TRBJ2-5,TGCGCCAGCAGCGCCGGACTAGCGGGGGGGAGACAAGAGACCCAGTACTTC,CASSAGLAGGRQETQYF
-,TRBV29-1,-,TRBJ1-5,TGCAGCGCCGCGAACTCCCGGGGATCCGGTAGCAATCAGCCCCAGCATTTT,CSAANSRGSGSNQPQHF